This note documents a single T cell receptor (beta chain) sequence. Its antigen is still unknown. The data derive from a study of a mutant IDH1 vaccine in newly diagnosed glioma. Study information: With temozolomide cycles, or 4-6 weeks after radiotherapy alone, vaccination was started. Former treatment meant radiotherapy, temozolomide, or both; the majority had gotten both.

Regarding time point: week 35, safety follow-up. Vaccinated patients received 300 ug of mutant IDH1 20-mer peptide per dose, with topical imiquimod. Those who donated had recent WHO grade 3 or 4 IDH1-mutant, ATRX-lost astrocytomas. The repertoire was sequenced with immunoSEQ multiplex PCR; TCRdb's copy has only in-frame clones and lacks some. The table has tens of thousands of clones, roughly nine tenths seen once. This material consisted of PBMCs, taken from a glioma patient whose treatment included an IDH1 peptide vaccine. The TCR was taken from a man aged 40-49 years with glioma.

CDR3 sequence (DNA): TGTGCCAGTAGTAATCTCGGGTCGGATACGCAGTATTTT. This sequence encodes CASSNLGSDTQYF. V gene TRBV19 combines with J gene TRBJ2-3; D is unclear. Germline assignment: CDR1 LNHDA and CDR2 SQIVND (reference sequence). With 4 bases removed from V and 6 bases from J, the gap between germline ends came to 11 bases. The CDR3 runs 13 residues.